This T cell receptor beta chain came from a study of T cells after yellow fever vaccination. Across the whole study: Preparation of fractions with low cell numbers was performed using SMART-Seq v4 Ultra Low Input. Overall study findings and caveats: Abundant clonotypes from the bulk population could contaminate FACS-sorted repertoires. Post-booster samples contained most primary-vaccination clones (approximately 96% CD4, around 89% CD8).

Trimming shortened V by 0 bases and J by 3 bases, and 5 bases separated the two germline ends. Germline CDR1 and CDR2: SGHNT and YYREEE (reference sequence). The CDR3 totals 13 residues. This clonotype has a count of ten or more. Its specificity is unknown. TCRdb redid the calling of the 5' RACE reads with MiXCR, one entry per CDR3 protein. The profile shows a few hundred thousand distinct CDR3 sequences, 6.9% of them singletons. This receptor was obtained from a man younger than 45 who received the YFV17D yellow fever vaccine. The sequencing here drew on CD4+ T cells sorted from PBMCs, taken 15 days after the yellow fever booster vaccination. This chain links TRBV5-4 with TRBJ2-3; D is undetermined. The CDR3 sequence: CASSLAQTDTQYF. CDR3 DNA: TGTGCCAGCAGCTTGGCCCAAACAGATACGCAGTATTTT.